The rows below give T cell receptor beta chains drawn from one sample of a study of shared clonotypes between healthy human individuals. The table came from immunoSEQ multiplex PCR; TCRdb's copy has only in-frame clones and leaves some out. The profile shows about 2 million clones, about 95% of them singletons. Sequenced input: naive CD8+ T cells sorted from blood. The receptors here all came from a man younger than 30 in good health. Both conserved end residues are part of each CDR3. Fields, in order: V gene, D gene, clone size, J gene, CDR3 length, CDR3 DNA, CDR3 protein. A D gene is named only where the DNA matches it firmly. Rows may omit the clone size; those that give it use once, few, many or a size class.

>TRBV4-3|-|-|TRBJ2-1|17
TGCGCCAGCAGCCAAGATGGCCCGGTGATTACGCACAATGAGCAGTTCTTC
CASSQDGPVITHNEQFF
>TRBV7-9|-|-|TRBJ1-1|14
TGTGCCAGCAGCTTAGGGGCAGGGGTCACTGAAGCTTTCTTT
CASSLGAGVTEAFF
>TRBV28|-|-|TRBJ1-3|16
TGTGCCAGCAGTTCAAGACAGGCGTCTTCTGGAAACACCATATATTTT
CASSSRQASSGNTIYF
>TRBV4-3|-|-|TRBJ2-1|14
TGCGCCAGCAGCCAAGAAAGGCTCTACAATGAGCAGTTCTTC
CASSQERLYNEQFF
>TRBV5-6|-|-|TRBJ1-2|12
TGTGCCAGCAGCTCTGACAACTATGGCTACACCTTC
CASSSDNYGYTF
>TRBV5-8|TRBD1|-|TRBJ2-7|18
TGTGCCAGCAGCGATGACAGGGTGGGCCCTCTTAGCTCCTACGAGCAGTACTTC
CASSDDRVGPLSSYEQYF
>TRBV30|-|-|TRBJ2-6|14
TGTGCCTGGAATCTGGACAGCGGCGCCAACGTCCTGACTTTC
CAWNLDSGANVLTF
>TRBV27|-|-|TRBJ2-1|13
TGTGCCAGTCAGGTCGGACCACACAATGAGCAGTTCTTC
CASQVGPHNEQFF
>TRBV4-1|-|-|TRBJ2-7|13
TGCGCCAGCAGCCAAGCGGGGGTCAGCGAGCAGTACTTC
CASSQAGVSEQYF
>TRBV4-1|-|-|TRBJ2-7|16
TGCGCCAGCAGCCAAGATGACGTAGCGGCCACCTACGAGCAGTACTTC
CASSQDDVAATYEQYF
>TRBV2|-|-|TRBJ1-6|16
TGTGCCAGCAGTGATCAAAGAAGGGTGGAAAATTCACCCCTCCACTTT
CASSDQRRVENSPLHF
>TRBV7-7|-|-|TRBJ2-7|15
TGTGCTAGCAGCCCTGAGCAGGGTTCTGCATACGAGCAGTACTTC
CASSPEQGSAYEQYF
>TRBV28|TRBD2|-|TRBJ2-3|16
TGTGCCAGCAGTGGGACTAGCGGAGGGGACACAGATACGCAGTATTTT
CASSGTSGGDTDTQYF
>TRBV4-1|TRBD2|-|TRBJ2-1|15
TGCGCCAGCAGCCATTTTTTAGCGGGGGGTGGAGAGCAGTTCTTC
CASSHFLAGGGEQFF
>TRBV6-1|TRBD1|-|TRBJ2-3|14
TGTGCCAGCAGCGACAGGGGTGGCACAGATACGCAGTATTTT
CASSDRGGTDTQYF
>TRBV5-8|TRBD1|-|TRBJ1-5|18
TGTGCCAGCAGCTCAGCCTGGACAGGGGATGAGGAGGATCAGCCCCAGCATTTT
CASSSAWTGDEEDQPQHF
>TRBV5-1|-|-|TRBJ1-1|12
TGCGCCAGCAGGTCGAGTAGCACTGAAGCTTTCTTT
CASRSSSTEAFF
>TRBV7-9|-|once|TRBJ2-1|18
TGTGCCAGCAGCTCTCGACAGGTAGACAGAGAAAATTACAATGAGCAGTTCTTC
CASSSRQVDRENYNEQFF
>TRBV4-3|TRBD2|-|TRBJ2-1|16
TGCGCCAGCAGCCAAGCGACTAGCGGGATTTACAATGAGCAGTTCTTC
CASSQATSGIYNEQFF
>TRBV9|-|once|TRBJ2-3|14
TGTGCCAGCAGCTTCCGGGACTCCACAGATACGCAGTATTTT
CASSFRDSTDTQYF